This T cell receptor beta chain was recorded in a study of T cell responses to AZD1222 COVID-19 vaccine. General observations from the study: The span of vaccine-associated CD4 TCRs extended across spike, with dominance at 160-218 and 743-854. White British people made up most donors, females outnumbered males, and clonal diversity was possibly underestimated.

As concerns this clone: The antigen is undetermined.

Method: immunoSEQ multiplex PCR; TCRdb's copy keeps in-frame clones and lacks some. The sample has approximately 130,000 clones, over 90% seen once; the top ten hold around 0.91%. This clonotype was obtained from an adult in good health. The sequenced sample was peripheral blood, obtained on day 0 of AZD1222 vaccination.

CDR3 loop: CASSFGLTNEKLFF. CDR3 in DNA: TGTGCCAGCAGCTTTGGACTAACTAATGAAAAACTGTTTTTT. The chain is built from TRBV7-2 and TRBJ1-4; D remains ambiguous. CDR1 is SGHTA, CDR2 FQGNSA, per germline. Trimming removed 3 bases from V and 1 base from J, with 6 bases in between. The CDR3 covers 14 residues.